The source of this T cell receptor beta chain is a study of technical replicates of blood from a few donors. Sequenced by immunoSEQ multiplex PCR; TCRdb stores in-frame clones only, minus some. The data contain tens of thousands of clones, about 90% of them seen just once; the ten biggest clones take up approximately 0.27%. Germline trimming cut 2 bases from V and 3 bases from J; bases unmatched to any gene: 5. The CDR3 has 14 amino acids. The germline V gene has CDR1 SQVTM and CDR2 ANQGSEA. This TCR came from a human donor in good health. The chain couples TRBV29-1 to TRBJ1-1, with 8 positions matching TRBD1. The sample was T cells isolated from PBMCs. CDR3 in amino acids: CSVENRGEYTEAFF. DNA for the CDR3: TGCAGCGTTGAAAACAGGGGGGAGTACACTGAAGCTTTCTTT.